This entry is about one T cell receptor beta chain. Original processing notes: Quantification of nucleated cells was approximated via reference gene primer amplification. Data came from immunoSEQ multiplex PCR; TCRdb stores just in-frame clones and leaves some out. V and J calls and clone size come straight from that table; D and trimming were deduced from the DNA. The sample includes about 220,000 clones, just over 85% of them seen just once. The CDR3 runs 15 residues. Trimming cost V 0 bases and J 6 bases; bases outside gene matches: 8. Looked up from germline, CDR1 is SGDLS and CDR2 is YYNGEE. The source of the sample is a study of blood T cell repertoires in COVID-19. Study context: Whether acute or convalescent, the COVID-19 samples came from the United States, Italy and Spain.

Those enrolled, adults aged roughly 18 to 90 years, came from some 25 US areas. The origin of this receptor is a woman in her fifties or sixties with acute COVID-19. Sequencing used PBMCs or T cells enriched from blood (not recorded which). The rearrangement links TRBV9 to TRBJ1-2, with TRBD1 matching over 7 bases. CDR3 amino acids: CASSVVGAGGNGYTF. The CDR3 DNA follows: TGTGCCAGCAGCGTAGTGGGGGCAGGGGGAAATGGCTACACCTTC.